A selection of T cell receptor beta chains follows, all from one sample in a study of T cells after yellow fever vaccination. TCRdb re-derived calls from the 5' RACE reads in MiXCR, one entry per CDR3 protein. The table shows 450,000 to 600,000 distinct CDR3 sequences, with approximately 15% occurring only once. The input for sequencing was PBMCs, taken on the day of the yellow fever booster vaccination. The receptors were gathered from a young man who received the YFV17D yellow fever vaccine. Both conserved end residues are part of each CDR3. The D gene is left open where the match is weak. A clone size is listed for some rows: how often the clone was seen (once, few, many), or a class if it is expanded.

J gene,V gene,CDR3 length,D gene,clone size,CDR3 DNA,CDR3 protein
TRBJ2-5,TRBV4-3,16,TRBD2,.,TGCGCCAGCAGCCAAGCGGCGGGAGTGCGACGGGAGACCCAGTACTTC,CASSQAAGVRRETQYF
TRBJ2-5,TRBV10-1,13,.,few,TGCGCCAGCAGTGATTTTCCGGGGGAGACCCAGTACTTC,CASSDFPGETQYF
TRBJ2-1,TRBV7-2,15,TRBD2,.,TGTGCCAGCAGTCGACTGGGGGGGGTGGGTAATGAGCAGTTCTTC,CASSRLGGVGNEQFF
TRBJ2-7,TRBV20-1,14,TRBD1,few,TGCAGTGCTAGGGGGACAGGGGGCGCGGGGGAGCAGTACTTC,CSARGTGGAGEQYF
TRBJ2-3,TRBV6-5,14,TRBD2,.,TGTGCCAGCAGTTACGTTCTAGCGGGGGGTTCGCAGTATTTT,CASSYVLAGGSQYF
TRBJ2-1,TRBV7-3,13,.,many,TGTGCCAGCAGCGGACGAGGGGGCAATGAGCAGTTCTTC,CASSGRGGNEQFF
TRBJ2-3,TRBV6-2/TRBV6-3,14,.,.,TGTGCCAGCAGTTACGATGGCGACACAGATACGCAGTATTTT,CASSYDGDTDTQYF
TRBJ2-2,TRBV7-9,16,TRBD2,.,TGTGCCAGCAGCGATATAGCGGGAGGAAACACCGGGGAGCTGTTTTTT,CASSDIAGGNTGELFF
TRBJ2-1,TRBV6-1,16,.,many,TGTGCCAGCAGTAATCCCTCTCCCGCTAGCACCCATGAGCAGTTCTTC,CASSNPSPASTHEQFF
TRBJ2-5,TRBV7-8,13,.,.,TGTGCCAGCAGCTTAGTAACTCGAGAGACCCAGTACTTC,CASSLVTRETQYF
TRBJ1-6,TRBV4-1,15,.,.,TGCGCCAGCAGCCAAGCGCTGGGGATATATTCACCCCTCCACTTT,CASSQALGIYSPLHF
TRBJ2-7,TRBV4-3,17,TRBD2,.,TGCGCCAGCAGCCAAGTTAGGACTAGCGGGAGTAGGTACGAGCAGTACTTC,CASSQVRTSGSRYEQYF
TRBJ2-7,TRBV7-9,13,.,.,TGTGCCAGCGGTCCGCCTCCGGGGTACGAGCAGTACTTC,CASGPPPGYEQYF
TRBJ2-5,TRBV7-9,13,.,.,TGTGCCAGCAGCCGGGGGTTTCAAGAGACCCAGTACTTC,CASSRGFQETQYF
TRBJ2-3,TRBV20-1,15,.,few,TGCAGTGCCACCTTGAGTTGGATGGGCCCGGATACGCAGTATTTT,CSATLSWMGPDTQYF
TRBJ2-3,TRBV20-1,17,TRBD2,few,TGCAGTGCTACGGTACTCGGGCTAGCGGGAATCAGGGATACGCAGTATTTT,CSATVLGLAGIRDTQYF
TRBJ2-7,TRBV20-1,11,.,few,TGCAGTGGAGGGGCAGGGGACGAGCAGTACTTC,CSGGAGDEQYF
TRBJ2-1,TRBV19,12,.,.,TGTGCCAGTAGTATCGGCGGCAATGAGCAGTTCTTC,CASSIGGNEQFF
TRBJ2-2,TRBV5-1,14,TRBD1,once,TGCGCCAGCAGCTTGTCACAGGGGACCGGGGAGCTGTTTTTT,CASSLSQGTGELFF
TRBJ1-2,TRBV20-1,14,.,few,TGCAGTGCAATGATCCGAGGGGACCAATATGGCTACACCTTC,CSAMIRGDQYGYTF
TRBJ2-5,TRBV12-3/TRBV12-4,12,.,few,TGTGCCAGCAGCCAAACCCCGGGGGCCCAGTACTTC,CASSQTPGAQYF
TRBJ2-1,TRBV6-2/TRBV6-3,16,TRBD2,.,TGTGCCATCCAGACTAGCGGGAGAGGATCCTACAATGAGCAGTTCTTC,CAIQTSGRGSYNEQFF
TRBJ1-1,TRBV29-1,10,.,.,TGCAGCGTTGGTCCTTCTGAAGCTTTCTTT,CSVGPSEAFF
TRBJ2-1,TRBV7-2,16,.,few,TGTGCCAGCAGCTACTCGCGGGTGTCCTTTAACAATGAGCAGTTCTTC,CASSYSRVSFNNEQFF
TRBJ2-3,TRBV7-3,13,TRBD2,.,TGTGCCAGCAGCAAAAGGGAGGGGGATACGCAGTATTTT,CASSKREGDTQYF
TRBJ1-5,TRBV3-1,16,.,few,TGTGCCAGCAGCCAGTCCGGGAAACTAAGCAATCAGCCCCAGCATTTT,CASSQSGKLSNQPQHF
TRBJ1-5,TRBV7-2,13,.,few,TGTGCCAGCAGCCCGATGAGGGATCAGCCCCAGCATTTT,CASSPMRDQPQHF
TRBJ1-5,TRBV7-2,15,TRBD1,.,TGTGCCAGCAGTCCGGGACAGGCCTACGATCAGCCCCAGCATTTT,CASSPGQAYDQPQHF
TRBJ2-5,TRBV29-1,15,TRBD2,.,TGCAGCGTTGAAGAGGGACTAGCGGGAGGGGAGACCCAGTACTTC,CSVEEGLAGGETQYF
TRBJ2-3,TRBV9,16,TRBD2,.,TGTGCCAGCAGCGTAGGGCTAGCGGGAGGGCCAGATACGCAGTATTTT,CASSVGLAGGPDTQYF
TRBJ1-3,TRBV12-3/TRBV12-4,13,.,few,TGTGCCAGCAGTTCCTCCGTGGGAAACACCATATATTTT,CASSSSVGNTIYF
TRBJ1-5,TRBV7-2,14,.,few,TGTGCCAGCAGCTTATTTGGAACGGACCAGCCCCAGCATTTT,CASSLFGTDQPQHF
TRBJ2-5,TRBV12-3/TRBV12-4,13,.,few,TGTGCCAGCAGTTTCGGAATCCGGGAGACCCAGTACTTC,CASSFGIRETQYF
TRBJ2-7,TRBV20-1,11,TRBD2,.,TGCCTACTAGCGGGAGCGGGGGAGCAGTACTTC,CLLAGAGEQYF
TRBJ2-1,TRBV29-1,13,TRBD1,.,TGCATCGGGCGGGGACAGGGGGCCTATGAGCAGTTCTTC,CIGRGQGAYEQFF
TRBJ2-5,TRBV7-3,13,.,.,TGTGCCAGCAGCCAGGGGACTTTAAAGACCCAGTACTTC,CASSQGTLKTQYF
TRBJ2-7,TRBV3-1,16,TRBD2,.,TGTGCCAGCAGCCCCAGACTAGCGGGAGACCAGTACGAGCAGTACTTC,CASSPRLAGDQYEQYF
TRBJ2-7,TRBV18,14,.,.,TGTGCCAGCTCACTTTTCCATTGGGCCTACGAGCAGTACTTC,CASSLFHWAYEQYF
TRBJ2-2,TRBV15,14,TRBD2,.,TGTGCCACTCTCAAGCGGGAGGGGACCGGGGAGCTGTTTTTT,CATLKREGTGELFF
TRBJ1-1,TRBV7-6,15,.,many,TGTGCCAGCAGCGAGATACAGGGAGCCCCCACTGAAGCTTTCTTT,CASSEIQGAPTEAFF
TRBJ2-5,TRBV10-2,17,TRBD1,few,TGCGCCAGCCGAAGGGGGTTCGGGTGGGACAGCCAAGAGACCCAGTACTTC,CASRRGFGWDSQETQYF
TRBJ2-7,TRBV12-3/TRBV12-4,14,.,.,TGTGCCAGCAGGGGGAGGACAGTCCCCTACGAGCAGTACTTC,CASRGRTVPYEQYF
TRBJ1-2,TRBV5-8,12,.,few,TGTGCCAGCAGCCGGCAGGGTCACGGCTACACCTTC,CASSRQGHGYTF